The source of this T cell receptor beta chain is a study of T cells in localized non-small cell lung cancer. Overall study findings and caveats: Adjacent uninvolved lung tissue had the highest T cell clonality, exceeding tumor. Longer overall survival accompanied higher blood T cell density.

As for this clone: The antigen is undetermined.

The assay was immunoSEQ multiplex PCR, and TCRdb's table has in-frame clones only and misses some. The table has around 30,000 clones, around 77% seen once; the top ten hold roughly 15%. The CDR3 extends over 15 amino acids. V shed 0 bases and J shed 2 bases, with 11 bases lying between them. Germline loops: CDR1 MNHEY, CDR2 SVGAGI. Sample: peripheral blood, taken before any cancer treatment. The genes are TRBV6-5 and TRBJ2-7, with D maybe TRBD1 (5 bases). The clonotype comes from a male donor older than 55 with stage III squamous cell lung carcinoma. This CDR3 reads CASSYSQARAYEQYF. The CDR3, as DNA: TGTGCCAGCAGTTACTCGCAGGCCAGGGCCTACGAGCAGTACTTC.